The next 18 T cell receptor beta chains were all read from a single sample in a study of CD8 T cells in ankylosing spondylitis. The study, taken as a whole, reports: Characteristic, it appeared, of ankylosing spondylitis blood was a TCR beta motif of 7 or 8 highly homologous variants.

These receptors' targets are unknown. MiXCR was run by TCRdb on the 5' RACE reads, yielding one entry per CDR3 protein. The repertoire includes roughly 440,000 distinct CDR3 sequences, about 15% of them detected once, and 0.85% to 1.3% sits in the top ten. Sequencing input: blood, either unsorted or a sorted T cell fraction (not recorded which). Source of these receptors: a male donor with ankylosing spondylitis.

CDR3 residues: CASSPSGSRIYEQYF. In DNA, the CDR3 is TGTGCCAGCAGCCCTAGCGGGTCCAGGATCTACGAGCAGTACTTC. This sequence joins TRBV11-2 and TRBJ2-7, with 8 bases that match TRBD2. Trimming cost V 5 bases and J 3 bases; bases outside gene matches: 9. There are 15 residues in the CDR3. Germline assignment: CDR1 SGHAT and CDR2 FQNNGV.

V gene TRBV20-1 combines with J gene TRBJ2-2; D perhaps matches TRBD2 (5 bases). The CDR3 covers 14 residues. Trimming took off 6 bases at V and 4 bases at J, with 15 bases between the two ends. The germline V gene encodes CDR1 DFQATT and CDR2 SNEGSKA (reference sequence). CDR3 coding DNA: TGCAGTGCGCGAAGGATCGGAGGCACCGGGGAGCTGTTTTTT. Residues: CSARRIGGTGELFF.

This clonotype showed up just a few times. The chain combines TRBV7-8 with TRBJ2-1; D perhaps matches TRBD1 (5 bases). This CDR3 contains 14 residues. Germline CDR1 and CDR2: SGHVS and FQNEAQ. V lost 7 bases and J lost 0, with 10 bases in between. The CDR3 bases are TGTGCCAGCACCACAGGAAGCTCCTACAATGAGCAGTTCTTC. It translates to CASTTGSSYNEQFF.

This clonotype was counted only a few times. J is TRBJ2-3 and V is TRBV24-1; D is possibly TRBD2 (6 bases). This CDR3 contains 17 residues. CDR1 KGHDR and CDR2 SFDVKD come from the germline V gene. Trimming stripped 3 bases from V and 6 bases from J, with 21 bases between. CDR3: CATSDSGSGLSDDTQYF. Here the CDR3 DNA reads TGTGCCACCAGTGATAGCGGTAGCGGCCTCTCGGATGATACGCAGTATTTT.

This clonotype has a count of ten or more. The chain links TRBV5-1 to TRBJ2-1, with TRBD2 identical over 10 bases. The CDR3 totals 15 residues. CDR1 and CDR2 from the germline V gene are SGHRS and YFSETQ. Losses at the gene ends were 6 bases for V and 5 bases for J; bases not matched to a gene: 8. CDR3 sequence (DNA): TGCGCCAGCACCCCGGGACTAGCGTCCAACAATGAGCAGTTCTTC. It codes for CASTPGLASNNEQFF.

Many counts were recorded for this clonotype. DNA of the CDR3: TGTGCCAGCAGCCCACAGGGGGTGGGTGGCTACACCTTC. Protein: CASSPQGVGGYTF. The J gene is TRBJ1-2, the V gene TRBV7-9, with 8 bases lining up with TRBD1. CDR1 and CDR2 (germline): SEHNR, FQNEAQ (reference sequence). V trimming: 5 bases; J trimming: 7 bases; junction bases outside the gene matches: 6. The CDR3 contains 13 residues.

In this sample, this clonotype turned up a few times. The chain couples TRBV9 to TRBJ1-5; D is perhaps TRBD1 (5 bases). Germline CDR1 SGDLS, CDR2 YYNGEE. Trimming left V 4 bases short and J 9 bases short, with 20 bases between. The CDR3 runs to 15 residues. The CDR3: CASSPAGTITGPQHF. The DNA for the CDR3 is TGTGCCAGCAGCCCGGCCGGGACCATTACTGGGCCCCAGCATTTT.

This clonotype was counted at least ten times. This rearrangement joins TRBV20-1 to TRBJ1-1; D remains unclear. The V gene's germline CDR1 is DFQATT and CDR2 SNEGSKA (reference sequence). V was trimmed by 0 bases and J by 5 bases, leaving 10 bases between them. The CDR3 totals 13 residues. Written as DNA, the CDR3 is TGCAGTGCTAGAGATGTCGGTCCAACTGAAGCTTTCTTT. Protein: CSARDVGPTEAFF.

The DNA for the CDR3 is TGCAGTGCTAGAGATGGGCAGGGACAGGGGACCGCTGAAGCTTTCTTT. This encodes CSARDGQGQGTAEAFF. This chain links TRBV20-1 with TRBJ1-1; 10 bases are shared with TRBD1. This CDR3 has 16 residues. The V gene's germline CDR1 is DFQATT and CDR2 SNEGSKA (reference sequence). The V and J ends lost 0 bases and 6 bases, in that order; junction bases with no gene match: 10.

CDR3 coding DNA: TGCGCCAGCAGCCAGGCTTTAGTCGCCTACAATGAGCAGTTCTTC. As protein: CASSQALVAYNEQFF. The V call is TRBV4-3, the J call TRBJ2-1; the D is unclear. Germline V gene lookup returns CDR1 LGHNA and CDR2 YSLEER. V was shortened by 3 bases and J by 2 bases, with 11 bases between the two germline ends. The CDR3 loop spans 15 amino acids.

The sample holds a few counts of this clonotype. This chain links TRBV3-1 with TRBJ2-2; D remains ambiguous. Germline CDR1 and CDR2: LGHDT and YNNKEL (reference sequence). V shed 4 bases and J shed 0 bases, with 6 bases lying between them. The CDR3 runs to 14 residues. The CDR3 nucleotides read TGTGCCAGCAGCCGCGGTTCGAACACCGGGGAGCTGTTTTTT. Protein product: CASSRGSNTGELFF.

This CDR3 reads CASSQTPPEAFF. The CDR3 DNA reads as TGTGCCAGCAGCCAGACACCCCCGGAGGCTTTCTTT. This chain connects TRBV12-3 or TRBV12-4 to TRBJ1-1; D is undetermined. The CDR3 extends over 12 amino acids. V lost 6 bases, J lost 11 bases, and 16 bases lay in between.

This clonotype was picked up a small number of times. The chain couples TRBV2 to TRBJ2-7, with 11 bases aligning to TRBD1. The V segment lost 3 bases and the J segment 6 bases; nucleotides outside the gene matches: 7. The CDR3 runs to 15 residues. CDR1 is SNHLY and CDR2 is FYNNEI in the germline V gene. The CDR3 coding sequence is TGTGCCAGCAGTGACTGGACAGGGGGCGTCGGCGAGCAGTACTTC. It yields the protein CASSDWTGGVGEQYF.

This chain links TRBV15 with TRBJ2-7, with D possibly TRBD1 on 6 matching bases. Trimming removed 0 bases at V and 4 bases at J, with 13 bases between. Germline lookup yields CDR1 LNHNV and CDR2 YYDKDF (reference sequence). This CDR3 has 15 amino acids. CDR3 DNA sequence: TGTGCCACCAGCAGAGAGGGAACAGGGACATACGAGCAGTACTTC. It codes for CATSREGTGTYEQYF.

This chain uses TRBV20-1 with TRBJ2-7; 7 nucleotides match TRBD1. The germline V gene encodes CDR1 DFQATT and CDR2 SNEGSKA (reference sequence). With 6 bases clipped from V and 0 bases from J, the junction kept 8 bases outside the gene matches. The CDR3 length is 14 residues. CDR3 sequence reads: CSASGQPSSYEQYF. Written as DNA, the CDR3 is TGCAGTGCGTCGGGACAGCCGAGCTCCTACGAGCAGTACTTC.

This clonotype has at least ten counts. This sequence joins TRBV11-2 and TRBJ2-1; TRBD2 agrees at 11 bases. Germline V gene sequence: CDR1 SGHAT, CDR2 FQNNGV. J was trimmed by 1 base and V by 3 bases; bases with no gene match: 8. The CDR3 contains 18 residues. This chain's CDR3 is CASSFRTSGLISYNEQFF. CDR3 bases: TGTGCCAGCAGCTTTCGGACTAGCGGGCTCATTTCCTACAATGAGCAGTTCTTC.

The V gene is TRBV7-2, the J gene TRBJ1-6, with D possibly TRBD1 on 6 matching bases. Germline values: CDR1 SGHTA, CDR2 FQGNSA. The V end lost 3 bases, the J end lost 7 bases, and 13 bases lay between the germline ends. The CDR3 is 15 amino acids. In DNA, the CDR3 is TGTGCCAGCAGCTTTACGGACAGTGAAAATTCACCCCTCCACTTT. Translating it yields CASSFTDSENSPLHF. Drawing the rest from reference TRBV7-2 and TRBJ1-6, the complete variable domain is GAGVSQSPSNKVTEKGKDVELRCDPISGHTALYWYRQSLGQGLEFLIYFQGNSAPDKSGLPSDRFSAERTGGSVSTLTIQRTQQEDSAVYLCASSFTDSENSPLHFGNGTRLTVT.

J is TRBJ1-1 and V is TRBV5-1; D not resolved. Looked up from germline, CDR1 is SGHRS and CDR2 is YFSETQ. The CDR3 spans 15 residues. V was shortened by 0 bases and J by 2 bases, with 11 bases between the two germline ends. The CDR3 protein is CASSLDRRPNTEAFF. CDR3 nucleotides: TGCGCCAGCAGCTTGGACCGGCGACCAAACACTGAAGCTTTCTTT.